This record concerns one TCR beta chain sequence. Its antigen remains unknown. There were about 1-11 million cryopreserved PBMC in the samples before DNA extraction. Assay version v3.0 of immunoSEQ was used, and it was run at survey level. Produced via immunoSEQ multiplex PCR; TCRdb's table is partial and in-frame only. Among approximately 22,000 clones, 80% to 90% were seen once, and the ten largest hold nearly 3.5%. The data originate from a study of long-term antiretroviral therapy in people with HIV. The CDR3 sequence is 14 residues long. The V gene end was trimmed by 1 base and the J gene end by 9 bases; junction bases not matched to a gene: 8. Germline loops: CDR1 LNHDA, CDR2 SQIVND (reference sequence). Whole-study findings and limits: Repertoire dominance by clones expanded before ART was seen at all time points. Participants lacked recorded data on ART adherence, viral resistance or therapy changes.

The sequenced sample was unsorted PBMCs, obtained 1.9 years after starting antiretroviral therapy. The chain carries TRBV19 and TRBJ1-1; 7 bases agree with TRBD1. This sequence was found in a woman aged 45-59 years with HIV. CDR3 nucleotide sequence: TGTGCCAGTAGTATAGGACAGGGAGGGGGACAAGCTTTCTTT. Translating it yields CASSIGQGGGQAFF.